This T cell receptor beta chain was sequenced during a study of T cells in Graves' hyperthyroidism and ophthalmopathy. Isolation of PBMCs was performed on around 10 ml fresh peripheral blood. Regarding the study as a whole: Most clonotypes that expanded in the thyroid above 0.001 also showed up in blood. In the analysis, a 13 V-J model separated ophthalmopathy from stable hyperthyroidism.

The length of the CDR3 is 15 residues. Germline V gene sequence: CDR1 MGHRA, CDR2 YSYEKL. V was pared by 0 bases and J by 0 bases, with 9 bases between. The TCR beta CDR3 regions underwent amplification using RNA transcripts as the source. When the TCR CDR3 underwent first-round RT-PCR, the HTBI primer set was used. Via MiXCR, TCRdb re-called the multiplex PCR reads, giving one row per CDR3 protein. The repertoire has more than 350,000 distinct CDR3 sequences, around 15% of them found once; the top ten carry roughly 19%. Ten or more counts support this clonotype. Its target is not known. The sample consisted of blood. The TCR sequence derives from a woman in her sixties or seventies with Graves' ophthalmopathy. The chain combines TRBV4-1 with TRBJ2-7; a weak D match, TRBD1 (5 bases). This CDR3 is CASSQEQDPSYEQYF. The CDR3 region has the DNA TGCGCCAGCAGCCAAGAACAGGACCCCTCCTACGAGCAGTACTTC.